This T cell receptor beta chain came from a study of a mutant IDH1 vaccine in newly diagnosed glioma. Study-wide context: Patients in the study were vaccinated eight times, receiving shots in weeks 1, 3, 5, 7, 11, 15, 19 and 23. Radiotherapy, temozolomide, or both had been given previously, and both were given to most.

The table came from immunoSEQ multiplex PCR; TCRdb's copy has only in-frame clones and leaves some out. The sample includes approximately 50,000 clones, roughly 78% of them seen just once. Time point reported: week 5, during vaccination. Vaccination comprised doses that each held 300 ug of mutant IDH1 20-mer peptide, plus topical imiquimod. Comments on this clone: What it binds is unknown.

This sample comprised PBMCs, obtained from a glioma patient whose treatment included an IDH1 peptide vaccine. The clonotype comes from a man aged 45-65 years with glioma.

Here the CDR3 reads CASSGDTGELFF. The CDR3 bases are TGTGCCAGCAGCGGGGACACCGGGGAGCTGTTTTTT. The chain carries TRBV21-1 and TRBJ2-2. TRBV21-1 represents a pseudogene. CDR3 length: 12 amino acids.